These 32 T cell receptor beta chains were all obtained from the same sample, sequenced in a study of esophageal squamous cell carcinoma under preoperative chemotherapy. TCRdb reprocessed the PCR reads via MiXCR and lists one record per CDR3 protein. The profile shows roughly 30,000 distinct CDR3 sequences, 45% to 55% of them singletons. Documented time point: before preoperative PTX-NDP chemotherapy. This sample was gathered from a patient given preoperative chemotherapy. These receptors came from a human donor with esophageal squamous cell carcinoma. The donor label of this sample is uncertain.

In this sample, this clonotype turned up many times. This chain links TRBV27 with TRBJ2-1, with TRBD1 matching over 8 bases. The junction had 10 bases not matched to a gene; V was cut back by 11 bases and J by 4 bases. The germline CDR1 and CDR2 sequences are MNHEY and SMNVEV (reference sequence). CDR3 size: 14 residues. The CDR3 is CARDPDRGYNEQFF. The CDR3 DNA reads as TGTGCCCGAGACCCCGACAGGGGTTACAATGAGCAGTTCTTC.

The rearrangement links TRBV7-6 to TRBJ2-5; no firm D call. The germline V gene has CDR1 SGHVS and CDR2 FNYEAQ. The CDR3 length is 19 residues. The V and J ends lost 3 bases and 11 bases respectively, with 34 bases between them. Here the CDR3 DNA reads TGTGCCAGCAGCTTGGATCCGCGCATCCCCGGGCGTGCCAAAAACACTCAGTACTTC. The encoded protein is CASSLDPRIPGRAKNTQYF.

The chain joins TRBV5-1 to TRBJ2-1, with no clear D. The J call could be wrong; TRBJ2-5 is a better fit for the DNA end. Germline values: CDR1 SGHRS, CDR2 YFSETQ. This CDR3 is 14 amino acids long. CDR3 amino acids: CASSLGRRQETQYF. The DNA of the CDR3 is TGCGCCAGCAGCTTGGGGCGGAGACAAGAGACCCAGTACTTC.

This clonotype was detected many times. The chain uses TRBV6-1 and TRBJ2-3, with D tentatively TRBD1 (8 bases). Trimming took 7 bases from V and 4 from J, leaving 18 bases between them. The CDR3 consists of 15 residues. Germline loops: CDR1 MNHNS, CDR2 SASEGT. DNA of the CDR3: TGTGCCAGCAACTCCTTACAGGGGGGGGCAGATACGCAGTATTTT. This encodes CASNSLQGGADTQYF.

On this clonotype itself: An end of the junction differs from the germline gene, which may be a read error. V usage is TRBV7-2 and J usage is TRBJ2-4, with 10 bases lining up with TRBD1. The DNA end lines up better with TRBJ2-1; the J call may be wrong. The CDR3 has 14 amino acids. Germline V CDR1 and CDR2: SGHTA, FQGNSA. CDR3: CASSRAGTGETQFF. As DNA, the CDR3 is TGTGCGAGCAGCCGGGCCGGGACAGGGGAGACCCAGTTCTTC.

This clonotype occurred many times. The chain employs TRBV7-6 and TRBJ1-1; perhaps TRBD1 as D (5 bases). V was shortened by 5 bases and J by 8 bases, with 12 bases between the two germline ends. The germline V gene has CDR1 SGHVS and CDR2 FNYEAQ. The CDR3 is 12 residues long. The CDR3: CASSPLGGEAFF. For the CDR3, the DNA is TGTGCCAGCAGCCCTCTGGGGGGGGAAGCTTTCTTT.

In its sample, this clonotype was seen many times. The gene calls are TRBV7-2 and TRBJ2-2; possibly TRBD2 for D (5 bases). The CDR3 sequence is 14 residues long. Germline V gene sequence: CDR1 SGHTA, CDR2 FQGNSA. Trimming took 1 base from V and 3 from J, leaving 6 bases between them. The CDR3, as DNA: TGTGCCAGCAGCTTAGAACTAGACACCGGGGAGCTGTTTTTT. It specifies CASSLELDTGELFF. The variable domain in full, completed from reference TRBV7-2 and TRBJ2-2, reads GAGVSQSPSNKVTEKGKDVELRCDPISGHTALYWYRQSLGQGLEFLIYFQGNSAPDKSGLPSDRFSAERTGGSVSTLTIQRTQQEDSAVYLCASSLELDTGELFFGEGSRLTVL.

This clonotype was seen many times. The gene calls are TRBV7-8 and TRBJ2-1; 8 bases map to TRBD2. The CDR3 totals 14 residues. Germline CDR1 and CDR2: SGHVS and FQNEAQ. V lost 7 bases to trimming and J lost 9 bases; unmatched junction nucleotides: 11. CDR3 residues: CASTPGLVRREQFF. The DNA of the CDR3 is TGTGCCAGCACCCCGGGACTAGTGCGTCGTGAGCAGTTCTTC.

This chain uses TRBV7-8 with TRBJ1-5; 10 positions match TRBD1. After removal of 6 bases from V and 2 bases from J, the junction contained 7 bases not matched to a gene. Germline lookup yields CDR1 SGHVS and CDR2 FQNEAQ. The CDR3 sequence is 16 residues long. CDR3 amino acids: CASRQGQGVGNQPQHF. The CDR3 DNA follows: TGTGCCAGCAGACAAGGACAGGGGGTGGGCAATCAGCCCCAGCATTTT.

The chain couples TRBV5-8 to TRBJ2-1, with TRBD2 as a possible D gene (5 bases). CDR1 and CDR2 from the germline V gene are SGHTS and YDEGEE. V gave up 5 bases and J gave up 8 bases, with 14 bases separating them. CDR3 length equals 13 residues. This CDR3 is CASRYEGVDEQFF. DNA for the CDR3: TGTGCCAGCAGGTACGAGGGAGTCGATGAGCAGTTCTTC.

CDR3 in DNA: TGTGCCAGCAGGGGAGCGGGGGGCGGTGCCCAAGACATTCAGTACTTC. This codes for CASRGAGGGAQDIQYF. This chain joins TRBV7-2 and TRBJ2-4, with 9 bases that match TRBD2. CDR3 size: 16 residues. J was trimmed by 8 bases and V by 6 bases; bases with no gene match: 14. From germline, CDR1 is SGHTA and CDR2 FQGNSA.

Judged by abundance, this clonotype is medium-sized (0.01 to 0.1%). This chain joins TRBV6-5 and TRBJ2-5; 10 bases agree with TRBD1. This CDR3 is 15 amino acids long. CDR1 and CDR2 from the germline V gene are MNHEY and SVGAGI. J lost 4 bases, V lost 0 bases, and 2 bases had no gene match. CDR3 sequence (DNA): TGTGCCAGCAGTTACTCGGGGACAGGGGTAGAGACCCAGTACTTC. Translated, it gives CASSYSGTGVETQYF.

This clonotype showed up just a few times. A much more abundant neighbour one base away suggests this may be a read error. The chain combines TRBV5-1 with TRBJ2-1; TRBD1 might be the D (5 bases). The CDR3 consists of 16 residues. Trimming took off 4 bases at V and 13 bases at J, with 27 bases between the two ends. The germline V gene encodes CDR1 SGHRS and CDR2 YFSETQ. The CDR3 is CASSPITGQGKETQFF. The DNA for the CDR3 is TGCGCCAGCAGCCCAATCACCGGGCAGGGTAAAGAGACCCAGTTCTTC.

This rearrangement joins TRBV7-8 to TRBJ1-1; 9 bases align to TRBD1. V shed 5 bases and J 5 bases; nucleotides not matched to a gene: 9. This CDR3 has 15 amino acids. The germline gives CDR1 SGHVS, CDR2 FQNEAQ. The DNA of the CDR3 is TGTGCCAGCAGCCTAAAGGACAGGGGAGGAACTGAAGCTTTCTTT. Residues: CASSLKDRGGTEAFF. Together with reference TRBV7-8 and TRBJ1-1, the CDR3 gives the full variable domain: GAGVSQSPRYKVAKRGQDVALRCDPISGHVSLFWYQQALGQGPEFLTYFQNEAQLDKSGLPSDRFFAERPEGSVSTLKIQRTQQEDSAVYLCASSLKDRGGTEAFFGQGTRLTVV.

Points on this clonotype: With a much larger clone just one base away, this may be a read error. The chain recombines TRBV11-3 with TRBJ2-1; D gene uncertain. The CDR3 length is 12 residues. Germline CDR1 is SGHNT and CDR2 is YENEEA. Deletions cut 1 base from V and 13 bases from J, with 11 bases between. The CDR3 region is CASSLGGETQFF. The CDR3 DNA reads TGTGCCAGCAGCTTAGGCGGAGAGACCCAGTTCTTC.

This clonotype showed up many times. V is TRBV7-6 and J is TRBJ2-1; TRBD1 agrees at 7 bases. Germline-derived CDR1 and CDR2 are SGHVS and FNYEAQ. The V and J ends lost 4 bases and 10 bases, in that order; junction bases with no gene match: 7. The CDR3 extends over 13 amino acids. The CDR3 loop reads CASSSRGSREQFF. CDR3 nucleotides: TGTGCCAGCAGCTCCAGGGGGTCCCGCGAGCAGTTCTTC.

This clonotype was observed a handful of times. The chain couples TRBV6-5 to TRBJ2-5; the D gene is possibly TRBD2 (5 bases). This CDR3 is built from 19 residues. V gave up 0 bases and J gave up 11 bases, with 31 bases separating them. Germline assignment: CDR1 MNHEY and CDR2 SVGAGI. CDR3 protein: CASSYSASGLSSSYNEQYF. The CDR3 nucleotides read TGTGCCAGCAGTTACTCGGCCAGCGGCCTTTCAAGCTCCTACAATGAGCAGTACTTC.

This chain links TRBV5-1 with TRBJ2-4, with 7 bases that match TRBD1. The ends lost 5 bases at V and 5 bases at J; junction bases unmatched: 7. Germline V gives CDR1 SGHRS, CDR2 YFSETQ. The CDR3 is 14 residues long. The chain's CDR3 is CASSSGTDQNIQYF. CDR3 DNA sequence: TGCGCCAGCAGTTCCGGGACAGACCAAAACATTCAGTACTTC.

A word on this clonotype: No conserved phenylalanine or tryptophan ends this CDR3, so it is likely a read error. The DNA is omitted, as the CDR3 cannot be located on it reliably, and the CDR3 follows TCRdb's listing. The chain joins TRBV7-6 to TRBJ2-5. In germline, CDR1 is SGHVS, CDR2 FNYEAQ. Termini included, the CDR3 measures 13 amino acids. The CDR3 here is CASSDTLQATQYL.

On this clonotype itself: This likely comes from a read error, as the CDR3 has no conserved phenylalanine or tryptophan at its end. The DNA is omitted, as the CDR3 cannot be located on it reliably, and the CDR3 follows TCRdb's listing. This chain connects TRBV7-3 to TRBJ1-6. The CDR3 adds up to 8 amino acids, both ends counted. Germline lookup yields CDR1 SGHTA and CDR2 FQGTGA. CDR3 sequence: CASSLGRS.

Concerning this clonotype: Compared with germline, one end of the junction differs, possibly owing to a read error. The CDR3 nucleotides read TGTGGCAGCAGCTCGGGAGCGAGGGCCAAAAATATTCAGTATTTC. Its translation: CGSSSGARAKNIQYF. The rearrangement uses TRBV7-6 and TRBJ2-3; possible D gene TRBD2, 6 bases. The V gene's germline CDR1 is SGHVS and CDR2 FNYEAQ. The CDR3 loop spans 15 amino acids.

The V call is TRBV7-2, the J call TRBJ2-5; D may be TRBD1 or TRBD2 (5 bases each). The CDR3 extends over 18 amino acids. The V end lost 1 base, the J end lost 3 bases, and 21 bases lay between the germline ends. Germline CDR1 and CDR2: SGHTA and FQGNSA. The CDR3 nucleotides are TGTGCCAGCAGCTTAGGCTTTGGGGCGGGCGGCGGTGAAGAGACCCAGTACTTC. The encoded protein is CASSLGFGAGGGEETQYF.

This clonotype was counted many times. This may be a read error, as it is one base from a much larger clone. The chain has TRBV7-6 and TRBJ2-1, with D perhaps TRBD1 or TRBD2 (5 bases each). Trimming stripped 5 bases from V and 13 bases from J, with 21 bases between. Looked up from germline, CDR1 is SGHVS and CDR2 is FNYEAQ. The CDR3 consists of 14 residues. The DNA for the CDR3 is TGTGCCAGCAGCCGTCCCGGGACCAAGGAGACCCAGTTCTTC. This codes for CASSRPGTKETQFF.

The gene calls are TRBV7-2 and TRBJ2-4, with unresolved D. Trimming took 10 bases from V and 0 from J, leaving 16 bases between them. The CDR3 contains 15 residues. Germline CDR1 and CDR2: SGHTA and FQGNSA. The DNA of the CDR3 is TGTGCCACCAGGCTCCTCGGGCCAGCCAAAAACATTCAGTACTTC. This codes for CATRLLGPAKNIQYF.

This clonotype was recorded many times. Given a much more abundant clone one base away, this may be a read error. The V call is TRBV6-6, the J call TRBJ2-5; D unclear. The germline CDR1 and CDR2 sequences are MNHNY and SVGAGI (reference sequence). The CDR3 contains 11 residues. Trimming shortened V by 6 bases and J by 11 bases, and 13 bases separated the two germline ends. CDR3 amino acids: CASRIVNEQYF. The CDR3 nucleotides are TGTGCCAGCAGAATCGTCAATGAGCAGTACTTC.

The rearrangement uses TRBV27 and TRBJ1-2; the match to TRBD1 covers 7 bases. V lost 5 bases, J lost 3 bases, and 6 bases stayed unmatched. CDR3 length: 14 residues. CDR1 is MNHEY and CDR2 is SMNVEV in the germline V gene (reference sequence). The CDR3 here is CASSSRDSHYGYTF. In DNA form, the CDR3 reads TGTGCCAGCAGTAGCCGGGACAGCCACTATGGCTACACCTTC.

A word on this clonotype: No conserved phenylalanine or tryptophan ends this CDR3, so it is likely a read error. It is unclear where the CDR3 begins or ends on the DNA, so no DNA is shown, and the CDR3 is as TCRdb lists it. The chain carries TRBV7-6 and TRBJ2-5; TRBD1 reflects the table's D call only, with no check against the DNA. CDR1 SGHVS and CDR2 FNYEAQ come from the germline V gene. The CDR3 is made up of 14 amino acids, end residues included. The CDR3 sequence: CASSLDGRQATQHS.

This clonotype was counted between two and nine times. The V call is TRBV11-2, the J call TRBJ2-1, with a possible D match to TRBD1 (5 bases). The V gene's germline CDR1 is SGHAT and CDR2 FQNNGV. Trimming shortened V by 4 bases and J by 9 bases, and 13 bases separated the two germline ends. The CDR3 is made up of 13 amino acids. The CDR3 region is CASSSFRVGEQFF. In nucleotides, the CDR3 is TGTGCCAGCAGCTCATTCAGGGTGGGTGAGCAGTTCTTC.

A word on this clonotype: Given the absence of the conserved phenylalanine or tryptophan at the CDR3 end, a read error is likely. The rearrangement links TRBV7-6 to TRBJ2-5; D remains unclear. This CDR3 has 15 amino acids. Germline CDR1 is SGHVS and CDR2 is FNYEAQ. The CDR3 here is CASSLGGGTQKTQYS. The CDR3, as DNA: TGTGCCAGCAGCTTAGGCGGCGGTACCCAAAAGACCCAGTACTCG.

This clonotype was observed at least ten times. This chain links TRBV6-1 with TRBJ2-5; D is possibly TRBD1 or TRBD2 (5 bases each). Looked up from germline, CDR1 is MNHNS and CDR2 is SASEGT. The CDR3 runs to 12 residues. The germline V and J ends were trimmed by 8 bases and 2 bases, with 9 bases remaining between them. The CDR3 bases are TGTGCCAGCGGGACGGTACAAGAGACCCAGTACTTC. Its protein product is CASGTVQETQYF.

The J gene is TRBJ2-4, the V gene TRBV9; D is ambiguous. CDR3 size: 14 residues. Germline values: CDR1 SGDLS, CDR2 YYNGEE. With 10 bases removed from V and 13 bases from J, the gap between germline ends came to 27 bases. CDR3 in amino acids: CACLSPRDQNTQYF. The CDR3 DNA reads TGTGCCTGTCTCTCCCCCCGTGACCAAAACACCCAGTACTTC.

The chain carries TRBV7-2 and TRBJ2-3, with 8 nucleotides matching TRBD2. CDR1 SGHTA and CDR2 FQGNSA come from the germline V gene. The CDR3 totals 14 residues. Here the CDR3 DNA reads TGTGGCGGTTCGGTGGCGGGAGGCAAAGACACGCAGTATTTT. This encodes CGGSVAGGKDTQYF.